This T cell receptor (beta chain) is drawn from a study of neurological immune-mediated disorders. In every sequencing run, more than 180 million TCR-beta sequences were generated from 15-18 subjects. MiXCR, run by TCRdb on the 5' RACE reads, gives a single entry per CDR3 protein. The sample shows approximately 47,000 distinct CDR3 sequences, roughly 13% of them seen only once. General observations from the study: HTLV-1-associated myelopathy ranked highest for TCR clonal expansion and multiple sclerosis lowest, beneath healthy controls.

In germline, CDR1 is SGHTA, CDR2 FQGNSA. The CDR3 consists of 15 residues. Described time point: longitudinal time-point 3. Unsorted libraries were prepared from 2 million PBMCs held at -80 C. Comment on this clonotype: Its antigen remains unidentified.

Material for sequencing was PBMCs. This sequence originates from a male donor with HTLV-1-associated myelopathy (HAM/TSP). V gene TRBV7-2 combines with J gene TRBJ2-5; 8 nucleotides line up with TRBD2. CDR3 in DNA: TGTGTTAGCAGCATAGCTCGACTAGCGCCGGTGACCCAGTACTTC. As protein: CVSSIARLAPVTQYF.